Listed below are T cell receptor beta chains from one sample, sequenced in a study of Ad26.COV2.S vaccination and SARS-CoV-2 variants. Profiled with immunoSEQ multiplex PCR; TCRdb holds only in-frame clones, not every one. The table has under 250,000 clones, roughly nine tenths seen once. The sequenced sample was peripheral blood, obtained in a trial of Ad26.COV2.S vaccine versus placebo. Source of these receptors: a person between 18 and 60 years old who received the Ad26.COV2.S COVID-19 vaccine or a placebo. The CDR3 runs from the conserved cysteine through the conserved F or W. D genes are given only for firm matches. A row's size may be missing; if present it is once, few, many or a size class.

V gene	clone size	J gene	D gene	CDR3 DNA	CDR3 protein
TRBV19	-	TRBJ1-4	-	TGTGCCAGTAGACAGGCCTCAACTAATGAAAAACTGTTTTTT	CASRQASTNEKLFF
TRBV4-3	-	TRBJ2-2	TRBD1	TGCGCCAGCAGCCAAGACGTCGGGACAGGGACCGGGGAGCTGTTTTTT	CASSQDVGTGTGELFF
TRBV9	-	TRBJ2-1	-	TGTGCCAGCAGCGCTTCCGGGACTTCCTACAATGAGCAGTTCTTC	CASSASGTSYNEQFF
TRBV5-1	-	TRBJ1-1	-	TGCGCCAGCAGCTCAGACCCTCAGCCCATGAACACTGAAGCTTTCTTT	CASSSDPQPMNTEAFF
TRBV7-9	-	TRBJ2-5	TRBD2	TGTGCCAGCAGCTCTAGCGGGGCGGAGACCCAGTACTTC	CASSSSGAETQYF
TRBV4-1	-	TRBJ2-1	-	TGCGCCAGCAGCCAAGTCAGGAGCTCCTACAATGAGCAGTTCTTC	CASSQVRSSYNEQFF
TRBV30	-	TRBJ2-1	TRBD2	TGTGCCTGTCTTAGCGGGAGTCTCAATGAGCAGTTCTTC	CACLSGSLNEQFF
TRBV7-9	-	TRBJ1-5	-	TGTGCCAGCAGCTTAGAGACAGTAGATCAGCCCCAGCATTTT	CASSLETVDQPQHF
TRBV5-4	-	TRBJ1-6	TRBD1	TGTGCCAGCAGCTTGGCGCCAGGGGGCCTCTCCTATAATTCACCCCTCCACTTT	CASSLAPGGLSYNSPLHF
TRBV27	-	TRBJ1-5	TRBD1	TGTGCCAGCAGTTTATGGGCACCGGGACAGAACAATCAGCCCCAGCATTTT	CASSLWAPGQNNQPQHF
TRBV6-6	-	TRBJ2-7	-	TGTGCCAGCAGTTACCAGGGGGAGCAGTACTTC	CASSYQGEQYF
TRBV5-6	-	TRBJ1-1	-	TGTGCCAGCAGCTTAGGGGACACTGAAGCTTTCTTT	CASSLGDTEAFF
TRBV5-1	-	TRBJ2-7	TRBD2	TGCGCCAGCAGCTGGGGACTAGCGGACTCCTACGAGCAGTACTTC	CASSWGLADSYEQYF
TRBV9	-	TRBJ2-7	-	TGTGCCAGCAGCGTAGGATCGGGGAGCTCCTACGAGCAGTACTTC	CASSVGSGSSYEQYF
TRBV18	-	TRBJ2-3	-	TGTGCCAGCTCACCATCGGACACAGGAAATACGCAGTATTTT	CASSPSDTGNTQYF
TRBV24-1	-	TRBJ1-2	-	TGTGCCACCTCAACAGGGAGCTATGGCTACACCTTC	CATSTGSYGYTF
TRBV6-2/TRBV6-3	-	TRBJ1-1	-	TGTGCCAGCAGTTATGGGGCAATTAACACTGAAGCTTTCTTT	CASSYGAINTEAFF
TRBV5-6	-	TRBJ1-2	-	TGTGCCAGCAGCTTAAATTTGCCCCCCTATGGCTACACCTTC	CASSLNLPPYGYTF
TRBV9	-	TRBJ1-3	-	TGTGCCAGCAGCGTAAGCACAGTAAGAAACACCATATATTTT	CASSVSTVRNTIYF
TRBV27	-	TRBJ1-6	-	TGTGCCAGCTCCCTTTCGGGGCCACAGAGCTCCTATAATTCACCCCTCCACTTT	CASSLSGPQSSYNSPLHF
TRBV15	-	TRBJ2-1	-	TGTGCCACCAGCGGGGGACTCTCCATCTCCAATGAGCAGTTCTTC	CATSGGLSISNEQFF
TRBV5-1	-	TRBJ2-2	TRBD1	TGCGCCAGCAGCATGGGACAGAGGAACACCGGGGAGCTGTTTTTT	CASSMGQRNTGELFF
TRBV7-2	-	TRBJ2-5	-	TGTGCCAGCAGCTTATACAACGGGGGCCTCAACCAAGAGACCCAGTACTTC	CASSLYNGGLNQETQYF
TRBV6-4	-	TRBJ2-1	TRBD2	TGTGCCAGCAGTGACTCTAGCGGGGGTGTTGGTGAGCAGTTCTTC	CASSDSSGGVGEQFF
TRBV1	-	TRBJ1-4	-	TGCACCAGCAGCCAAGCCCGACAGGGGTCCATGAAAAAACTGTTTTTT	CTSSQARQGSMKKLFF
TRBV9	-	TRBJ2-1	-	TGTGCCAGCAGCGTAGAGGAAACTAGCTGGTATGAGCAGTTCTTC	CASSVEETSWYEQFF
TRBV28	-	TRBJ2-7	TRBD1	TGTGCCAGCAGTAAACCGGGACAGGGGAACTACGAGCAGTACTTC	CASSKPGQGNYEQYF
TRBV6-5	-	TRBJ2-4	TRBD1	TGTGCCAGCAGTCCAGGGGGCTTTGACATTCAGTACTTC	CASSPGGFDIQYF
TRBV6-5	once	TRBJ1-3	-	TGTGCCAGCAGAGGGTCGGGAAACACCATATATTTT	CASRGSGNTIYF
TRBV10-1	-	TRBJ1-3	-	TGCGCCAGCAGTGAGTCGAGTTTAAGACAGGGAAACACCATATATTTT	CASSESSLRQGNTIYF
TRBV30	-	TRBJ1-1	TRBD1	TGTGCCTGGAGTGTACAGGGGGCGTTCACTGAAGCTTTCTTT	CAWSVQGAFTEAFF
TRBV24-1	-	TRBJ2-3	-	TGTGCCACCAAAGTGAGCGGCCACACAGATACGCAGTATTTT	CATKVSGHTDTQYF
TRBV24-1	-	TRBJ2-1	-	TGTGCCACCAGTGATCGGTCGGGAACCTACAATGAGCAGTTCTTC	CATSDRSGTYNEQFF
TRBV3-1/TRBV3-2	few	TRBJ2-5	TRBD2	TGTGCCAGCAGCCAAGCAGCGGGGGGCGCGGAGACCCAGTACTTC	CASSQAAGGAETQYF
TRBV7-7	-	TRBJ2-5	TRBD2	TGTGCTAGCAGCATCGGGACTAGCGAGCAAGAGACCCAGTACTTC	CASSIGTSEQETQYF
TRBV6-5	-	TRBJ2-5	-	TGTGCCAGCCATGACGGTTTGGCCCAGTACTTC	CASHDGLAQYF
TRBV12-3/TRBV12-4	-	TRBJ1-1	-	TGTGCCAGCCTCTTGGGCGGAGTCACTGAAGCTTTCTTT	CASLLGGVTEAFF
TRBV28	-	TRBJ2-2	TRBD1	TGTGCCAGCAGGGGACAGGGGGCACCCGGGGAGCTGTTTTTT	CASRGQGAPGELFF
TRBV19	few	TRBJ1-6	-	TGTGCCAGTAGTATCGGGCAAAGCCAAAAACGGAGGTCCTATAATTCACCCCTCCACTTT	CASSIGQSQKRRSYNSPLHF
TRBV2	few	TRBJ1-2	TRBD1	TGTGCCAGCAGTGGGGGGAGACAGGGGCGAAATGGCTACACCTTC	CASSGGRQGRNGYTF
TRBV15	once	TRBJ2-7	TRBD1	TGTGCCACCAGGGTCGGGGGACAGGGGGGCTACGAGCAGTACTTC	CATRVGGQGGYEQYF
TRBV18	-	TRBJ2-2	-	TGTGCCAGCTCATCACGGACGGCGAACACCGGGGAGCTGTTTTTT	CASSSRTANTGELFF
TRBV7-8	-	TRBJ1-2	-	TGTGCCAGCAGAGGGGGGCCGCCCGAGTTCTATGGCTACACCTTC	CASRGGPPEFYGYTF
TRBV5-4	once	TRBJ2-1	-	TGTGCCAGCAACCGGCCGTGGGACAATGAGCAGTTCTTC	CASNRPWDNEQFF
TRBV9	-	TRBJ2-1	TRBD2	TGTGCCAGCAGCGTTGGCGGGAGTGGTAATGAGCAGTTCTTC	CASSVGGSGNEQFF
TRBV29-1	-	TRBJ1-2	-	TGCAGCGTTTTGGGGAAAGCTAACTATGGCTACACCTTC	CSVLGKANYGYTF
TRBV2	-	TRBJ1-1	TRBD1	TGTGCCAGCAGTGCCGGGACAGAGAACACTGAAGCTTTCTTT	CASSAGTENTEAFF
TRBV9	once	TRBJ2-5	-	TGTGCCAGCAGCGTACGGGGTCGCGCGTTTGACGACCAAGAGACCCAGTACTTC	CASSVRGRAFDDQETQYF
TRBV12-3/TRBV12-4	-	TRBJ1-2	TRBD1	TGTGCCAGCGCCGGGACAGGGGTCGATGGCTACACCTTC	CASAGTGVDGYTF
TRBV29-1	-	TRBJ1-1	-	TGCAGCGCCCGGGGGGCTTTGGGCGCTGAAGCTTTCTTT	CSARGALGAEAFF
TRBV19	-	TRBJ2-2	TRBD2	TGTGCCAGTAGTCATAGACTAGCGGGAAACACCGGGGAGCTGTTTTTT	CASSHRLAGNTGELFF